This section outlines one T cell receptor beta chain sequence together with its context. The antigen remains undetermined. Patients all relapsed after autologous stem cell transplantation, and there was variation in brentuximab vedotin exposure. Complete response, partial response or progressive disease constituted the best responses recorded. The entry originates in a study of PD-1 blockade in classical Hodgkin lymphoma. TCRdb keeps only in-frame clones here, not all; method: immunoSEQ multiplex PCR. The data hold more than 10,000 clones, with roughly 76% observed a single time. Study findings and constraints: By C4D1, diversity of CD4+ TCRs had risen significantly, whereas that of CD8+ TCRs had not. Prior therapy or disease activity may underlie the repertoire differences, whose causes remain undefined.

V was shortened by 1 base and J by 7 bases, with 19 bases between the two germline ends. The CDR3 is 16 residues long. CDR1 SGHAT and CDR2 FQNNGV come from the germline V gene. Sequences were derived from peripheral blood mononuclear cells (PBMCs), sampled at baseline. The chain joins TRBV11-2 to TRBJ2-5, with a weak D call TRBD1 (6 bases). This clonotype originated in a human donor with classical Hodgkin lymphoma. The CDR3 spells CASSLGGTSRLGTQYF. CDR3 nucleotide sequence: TGTGCCAGCAGCTTAGGAGGGACATCCCGCCTTGGGACCCAGTACTTC.